Below are 32 T cell receptor beta chains sequenced from a single sample in a study of Tregs in tolerant kidney transplant recipients. Sequencing was performed with immunoSEQ multiplex PCR; in TCRdb, only in-frame clones are kept and a portion is missing. Here the sample spans around 78,000 clones, under 95% being singletons. The specimen was Tregs from blood, collected before the transplant. These receptors all stem from a human donor who received a combined kidney and bone marrow transplant.

The rearrangement links TRBV5-1 to TRBJ2-3, with 9 bases that match TRBD1. This CDR3 comprises 15 residues. J was trimmed by 1 base and V by 2 bases; bases with no gene match: 2. The germline V gene encodes CDR1 SGHRS and CDR2 YFSETQ. This CDR3 reads CASSLQGAGTDTQYF. CDR3 nucleotides: TGCGCCAGCAGCTTACAGGGGGCTGGCACAGATACGCAGTATTTT.

The DNA of the CDR3 is TGTGCCACCAGCAAACGTGGCAGGGCGGAGGCCAACGTCCTGACTTTC. Its translation is CATSKRGRAEANVLTF. The V call is TRBV15, the J call TRBJ2-6; weak D call: TRBD1 (5 bases). The CDR3 extends over 16 amino acids. Germline CDR1 LNHNV, CDR2 YYDKDF (reference sequence). Trimming removed 4 bases from V and 6 bases from J, with 16 bases in between.

V and J are TRBV6-1 and TRBJ1-5; D call uncertain. Germline V CDR1 and CDR2: MNHNS, SASEGT. The germline V and J ends were trimmed by 2 bases and 7 bases, with 3 bases remaining between them. The length of the CDR3 is 11 residues. This chain's CDR3 is CASSEFQPQHF. CDR3 nucleotides: TGTGCCAGCAGTGAATTCCAGCCCCAGCATTTT.

This clone occurred a few times. The rearrangement joins TRBV19 to TRBJ1-1; 7 bases agree with TRBD1. After removal of 6 bases from V and 0 bases from J, the junction contained 10 bases not matched to a gene. The CDR3 runs to 16 residues. CDR1 is LNHDA and CDR2 is SQIVND in the germline V gene (reference sequence). As DNA, the CDR3 is TGTGCCAGTAGGAAGGACAGGAGGACGATGAACACTGAAGCTTTCTTT. Translating it yields CASRKDRRTMNTEAFF. Complete variable domain (other parts from reference TRBV19 and TRBJ1-1): DGGITQSPKYLFRKEGQNVTLSCEQNLNHDAMYWYRQDPGQGLRLIYYSQIVNDFQKGDIAEGYSVSREKKESFPLTVTSAQKNPTAFYLCASRKDRRTMNTEAFFGQGTRLTVV.

The rearrangement links TRBV5-1 to TRBJ2-1; 7 bases map to TRBD2. J gave up 9 bases and V 4 bases, and 13 bases lay outside the gene matches. The CDR3 length is 15 residues. Germline CDR1 is SGHRS and CDR2 is YFSETQ. The CDR3 coding sequence is TGCGCCAGCAGCAGGACTAGAGAGCGTTTCGGTGAGCAGTTCTTC. This translates into CASSRTRERFGEQFF.

The genes are TRBV6-7 and TRBJ1-1; the D is unclear. TRBV6-7 is annotated as an ORF whose role is uncertain. V was shortened by 8 bases and J by 5 bases, with 12 bases between the two germline ends. This CDR3 has 12 residues. The CDR3 protein is CASPVGQTEAFF. The CDR3 bases are TGTGCCAGCCCCGTCGGGCAGACTGAAGCTTTCTTT.

The CDR3 DNA is TGTGCCAGCAGTTTTTCTAGCGGGTTCTCCTACGAGCAGTACTTC. Translated: CASSFSSGFSYEQYF. V and J are TRBV28 and TRBJ2-7; 8 bases agree with TRBD2. J gave up 0 bases and V 3 bases, and 4 bases lay outside the gene matches. The CDR3 sequence is 15 residues long. Germline V CDR1 and CDR2: MDHEN, SYDVKM.

The chain links TRBV19 to TRBJ2-1, with 10 bases identical to TRBD1. V was clipped by 8 bases and J by 0 bases; unmatched bases: 13. The CDR3 totals 18 residues. CDR1 is LNHDA and CDR2 is SQIVND in the germline V gene (reference sequence). The CDR3: CASYSGQGDPSSYNEQFF. In nucleotides, the CDR3 is TGTGCCAGTTATTCAGGACAGGGGGACCCGAGCTCCTACAATGAGCAGTTCTTC.

The chain has TRBV30 and TRBJ1-3; maybe TRBD1 (6 bases). V was pared by 1 base and J by 0 bases, with 13 bases between. This CDR3 has 16 amino acids. In germline, CDR1 is GTSNPN, CDR2 SVGIG (reference sequence). CDR3 nucleotides: TGTGCCTGGAGTGGTGGACAGCCCAACTCTGGAAACACCATATATTTT. Its translation is CAWSGGQPNSGNTIYF.

The chain couples TRBV7-3 to TRBJ2-7; 11 nucleotides line up with TRBD1. V gave up 2 bases and J gave up 4 bases; unmatched junction bases: 7. This CDR3 region has 16 residues. Germline V gene lookup returns CDR1 SGHTA and CDR2 FQGTGA. The CDR3 loop reads CASSLDGTGGFYEQYF. Written as DNA, the CDR3 is TGTGCCAGCAGCTTAGACGGGACAGGGGGTTTTTACGAGCAGTACTTC.

The chain recombines TRBV9 with TRBJ2-2; the D is unclear. Germline CDR1 and CDR2: SGDLS and YYNGEE. Deletions cut 1 base from V and 4 bases from J, with 5 bases between. The CDR3 spans 13 residues. The CDR3 loop reads CASSVKGTGELFF. Written as DNA, the CDR3 is TGTGCCAGCAGCGTAAAAGGCACCGGGGAGCTGTTTTTT.

In DNA, the CDR3 is TGTGCCAGCTCCCTGGCAGGGCGAAATCAGCCCCAGCATTTT. This codes for CASSLAGRNQPQHF. The chain carries TRBV19 and TRBJ1-5; a weak D match, TRBD1 (5 bases). There are 14 residues in the CDR3. V dropped 9 bases and J dropped 4 bases, with 16 bases sitting between them. In germline, CDR1 is LNHDA, CDR2 SQIVND (reference sequence).

The chain employs TRBV5-5 and TRBJ2-5, with D unresolved. This CDR3 contains 12 residues. Trimming pared 2 bases from V and 3 bases from J, leaving 5 bases between. CDR1 is SGHKS, CDR2 YYEKEE, per germline (reference sequence). CDR3 sequence reads: CASSFTEETQYF. DNA of the CDR3: TGTGCCAGCAGCTTCACGGAAGAGACCCAGTACTTC.

The chain joins TRBV10-3 to TRBJ2-5, with 13 bases aligning to TRBD2. V was pared by 2 bases and J by 4 bases, with 4 bases of the junction left unmatched. There are 16 residues in the CDR3. Germline loops: CDR1 ENHRY, CDR2 SYGVKD. CDR3 loop: CAISEQGLAGAETQYF. The CDR3 nucleotides read TGTGCCATCAGTGAGCAAGGACTAGCGGGAGCAGAGACCCAGTACTTC.

The rearrangement joins TRBV27 to TRBJ2-1; tentatively, D is TRBD1 (5 bases). This CDR3 is built from 12 residues. Germline CDR1 MNHEY, CDR2 SMNVEV (reference sequence). V was pared by 4 bases and J by 7 bases, with 8 bases between. CDR3 sequence reads: CASSYQGNEQFF. CDR3 DNA sequence: TGTGCCAGCAGTTATCAGGGAAATGAGCAGTTCTTC.

The V call is TRBV11-3, the J call TRBJ2-1, with a tentative D call TRBD1 (5 bases). This CDR3 is built from 14 residues. Germline CDR1 reads SGHNT; CDR2 reads YENEEA. The germline V and J ends were trimmed by 3 bases and 6 bases, with 12 bases remaining between them. CDR3 in DNA: TGTGCCAGCAGCTTGGGGCGGCTTTCCAATGAGCAGTTCTTC. As protein: CASSLGRLSNEQFF.

The genes are TRBV4-2 and TRBJ2-3, with D possibly TRBD2 on 5 matching bases. Germline assignment: CDR1 LGHNA and CDR2 YNFKEQ. V dropped 1 base and J dropped 5 bases, with 13 bases sitting between them. The CDR3 spans 15 residues. CDR3 in DNA: TGTGCCAGCAGCCAAGGTGGGAGTGTGGAAGATACGCAGTATTTT. It translates to CASSQGGSVEDTQYF.

The sample holds one count of this clone. V gene TRBV18 combines with J gene TRBJ2-2, with no clear D. V was trimmed by 5 bases and J by 0 bases, leaving 16 bases between them. This CDR3 has 17 residues. CDR1 and CDR2 from the germline V gene are KGHSH and LQKENI. CDR3 loop: CASSAIPGDSNTGELFF. For the CDR3, the DNA is TGTGCCAGCTCAGCTATTCCAGGAGATTCGAACACCGGGGAGCTGTTTTTT.

This CDR3 is CASSLEGTSSYNEQFF. The CDR3 bases are TGTGCCAGCAGCTTAGAGGGAACTAGCAGCTACAATGAGCAGTTCTTC. V and J are TRBV7-9 and TRBJ2-1; perhaps TRBD2 as D (6 bases). V lost 1 base, J lost 3 bases, and 13 bases lay in between. CDR3 length equals 16 residues. The germline CDR1 and CDR2 sequences are SEHNR and FQNEAQ (reference sequence).

V and J are TRBV29-1 and TRBJ2-1; D is unclear. Germline-derived CDR1 and CDR2 are SQVTM and ANQGSEA. This CDR3 region has 11 residues. Trimming removed 4 bases at V and 3 bases at J, with 4 bases between. The CDR3 spells CSVAVYNEQFF. In nucleotides, the CDR3 is TGCAGCGTTGCTGTCTACAATGAGCAGTTCTTC.

With respect to this clone: The junction does not match germline at one end; this may be a read error. The chain links TRBV4-1 to TRBJ2-1; D remains ambiguous. This CDR3 region has 13 residues. The germline V gene has CDR1 MGHRA and CDR2 YSYEKL. CDR3 coding DNA: TGTGCCAGCAGCCAAGATAGGCAGGTGGCCCTGTTCTTC. This encodes CASSQDRQVALFF.

The chain is built from TRBV15 and TRBJ2-1; TRBD2 might be the D (5 bases). The CDR3 is 14 amino acids. Germline V CDR1 and CDR2: LNHNV, YYDKDF (reference sequence). The V gene lost 9 bases and the J gene lost 0 bases, with 12 bases spanning the gap. Here the CDR3 reads CATTRGVSYNEQFF. The CDR3, as DNA: TGTGCCACTACTAGAGGCGTCTCCTACAATGAGCAGTTCTTC. The full variable domain, its missing parts supplied by reference TRBV15 and TRBJ2-1, is DAMVIQNPRYQVTQFGKPVTLSCSQTLNHNVMYWYQQKSSQAPKLLFHYYDKDFNNEADTPDNFQSRRPNTSFCFLDIRSPGLGDTAMYLCATTRGVSYNEQFFGPGTRLTVL.

The chain carries TRBV6-6 and TRBJ2-1; 10 bases align to TRBD1. CDR3 length equals 15 residues. V dropped 2 bases and J dropped 8; count of bases not matched to a gene: 6. Germline V CDR1 and CDR2: MNHNY, SVGAGI (reference sequence). The CDR3 sequence: CASSYRDRGVYEQFF. In DNA form, the CDR3 reads TGTGCCAGCAGTTACCGGGACAGGGGAGTGTATGAGCAGTTCTTC.

The genes are TRBV4-1 and TRBJ2-1; 7 bases match TRBD2. The CDR3 runs 15 residues. Germline-derived CDR1 and CDR2 are MGHRA and YSYEKL. Losses at the gene ends were 1 base for V and 9 bases for J; bases not matched to a gene: 9. Here the CDR3 reads CASSQGASREGEQFF. For the CDR3, the DNA is TGCGCCAGCAGCCAAGGGGCCAGTAGGGAGGGTGAGCAGTTCTTC.

This clone was seen only a few times. The rearrangement links TRBV6-5 to TRBJ1-1, with 10 bases matching TRBD1. CDR3 length equals 13 residues. V was clipped by 6 bases and J by 5 bases; unmatched bases: 3. From germline, CDR1 is MNHEY and CDR2 SVGAGI. The CDR3 bases are TGTGCCAGCAGAGGACAGGGGGTTACTGAAGCTTTCTTT. Amino acids: CASRGQGVTEAFF.

The chain recombines TRBV9 with TRBJ1-5, with unresolved D. CDR1 and CDR2 (germline): SGDLS, YYNGEE. The CDR3 length is 13 residues. Trimming removed 0 bases from V and 8 bases from J, with 9 bases in between. The CDR3 DNA follows: TGTGCCAGCAGCGTAGGGCAGAGCGAGCCCCAGCATTTT. It codes for CASSVGQSEPQHF.

The CDR3 DNA sequence: TGTGCCAGCAGCTTAGTGGGCGGGGTCACCGGGGAGCTGTTTTTT. Encoded protein: CASSLVGGVTGELFF. The genes are TRBV7-2 and TRBJ2-2; tentatively, D is TRBD2 (6 bases). V lost 1 base to trimming and J lost 4 bases, with 10 bases between them. The CDR3 is 15 amino acids. Germline values: CDR1 SGHTA, CDR2 FQGNSA. Using reference TRBV7-2 and TRBJ2-2 for the parts outside the CDR3, the full variable domain is GAGVSQSPSNKVTEKGKDVELRCDPISGHTALYWYRQSLGQGLEFLIYFQGNSAPDKSGLPSDRFSAERTGGSVSTLTIQRTQQEDSAVYLCASSLVGGVTGELFFGEGSRLTVL.

This clone has a single count. Other DNA sequences in this specimen translate into the identical CDR3. The chain has TRBV5-1 and TRBJ1-5, with no clear D. The CDR3 spans 13 residues. V was trimmed by 0 bases and J by 0 bases, leaving 1 base between them. The germline gives CDR1 SGHRS, CDR2 YFSETQ. CDR3 residues: CASSLGSNQPQHF. The CDR3 region has the DNA TGCGCCAGCAGCTTGGGTAGCAATCAGCCCCAGCATTTT.

The V call is TRBV6-5, the J call TRBJ1-2; D unclear. Trimming removed 2 bases at V and 6 bases at J, with 10 bases between. Per germline, CDR1 MNHEY and CDR2 SVGAGI. CDR3 length equals 13 residues. The CDR3 bases are TGTGCCAGCAGTTACACGGGGATAAATGGCTACACCTTC. This sequence encodes CASSYTGINGYTF.

The chain employs TRBV7-6 and TRBJ2-3; 11 nucleotides agree with TRBD1. This CDR3 contains 16 residues. The ends lost 5 bases at V and 1 base at J; junction bases unmatched: 5. In germline, CDR1 is SGHVS, CDR2 FNYEAQ. The CDR3 is CASSLWTGGGTDTQYF. The CDR3 coding sequence is TGTGCCAGCAGCCTCTGGACAGGGGGCGGCACAGATACGCAGTATTTT.

The gene calls are TRBV30 and TRBJ1-1; D is ambiguous. Germline CDR1 GTSNPN, CDR2 SVGIG (reference sequence). V gave up 6 bases and J gave up 1 base, with 6 bases separating them. This CDR3 has 11 residues. CDR3 sequence: CACPRNTEAFF. CDR3 sequence (DNA): TGTGCCTGCCCCAGGAACACTGAAGCTTTCTTT.

About this clone: Germline is not matched at one junction end, which may reflect a read error. The chain recombines TRBV15 with TRBJ2-1; D possibly corresponds to TRBD2 (7 bases). In germline, CDR1 is LNHNV, CDR2 YYDKDF (reference sequence). The CDR3 runs 15 residues. This CDR3 is CATSRDEGDYYEQFF. CDR3 DNA sequence: TGTGCCACCAGCAGAGACGAGGGGGACTACTATGAGCAGTTCTTC.